This T cell receptor (beta chain) was identified in a study of blood T cell repertoires in COVID-19. Turning to the study itself: Material from acute and convalescent COVID-19 was sourced from the United States, Italy and Spain. PBMCs, B-cell-depleted T cells, or T cells provided the cDNA or gDNA that made up the material.

Using immunoSEQ multiplex PCR, the repertoire was profiled, and TCRdb retains in-frame clones only, with some absent. Found here are approximately 64,000 clones, 88% of them singletons; the top ten hold approximately 45%. Losses at the gene ends were 6 bases for V and 3 bases for J; bases not matched to a gene: 7. The CDR3 length is 15 residues. Germline assignment: CDR1 MNHEY and CDR2 SVGAGI. The chain links TRBV6-5 to TRBJ2-7; TRBD2 agrees at 11 bases. The sequence derives from a woman aged 60-75 years with COVID-19, enrolled during active disease. Sample: peripheral blood. CDR3 coding DNA: TGTGCCAGCAGACCCGGGACTAGCGGTTACTACGAGCAGTACTTC. Translated, it gives CASRPGTSGYYEQYF.